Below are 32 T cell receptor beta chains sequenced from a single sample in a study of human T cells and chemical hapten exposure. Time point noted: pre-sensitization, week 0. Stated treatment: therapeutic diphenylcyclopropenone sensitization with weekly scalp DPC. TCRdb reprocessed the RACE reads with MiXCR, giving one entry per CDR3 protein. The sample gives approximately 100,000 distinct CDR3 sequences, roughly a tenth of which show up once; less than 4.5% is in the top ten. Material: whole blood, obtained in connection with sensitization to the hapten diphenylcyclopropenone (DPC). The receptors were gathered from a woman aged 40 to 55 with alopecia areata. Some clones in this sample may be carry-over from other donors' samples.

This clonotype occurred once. The CDR3: CASSLDRLSTDTQYF. The DNA for the CDR3 is TGCGCCAGCAGCTTGGACCGCCTTAGCACAGATACGCAGTATTTT. The J gene is TRBJ2-3, the V gene TRBV5-1; D is unclear. The CDR3 is 15 residues long. V shed 0 bases and J shed 0 bases, with 8 bases lying between them. Germline CDR1 is SGHRS and CDR2 is YFSETQ.

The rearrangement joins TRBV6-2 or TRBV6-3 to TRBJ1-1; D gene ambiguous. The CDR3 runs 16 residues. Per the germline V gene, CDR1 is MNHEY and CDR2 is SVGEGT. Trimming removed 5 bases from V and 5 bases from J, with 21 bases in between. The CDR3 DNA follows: TGTGCCAGCAGTGCAGGCCGAAGAATTAGCGGAACTGAAGCTTTCTTT. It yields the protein CASSAGRRISGTEAFF.

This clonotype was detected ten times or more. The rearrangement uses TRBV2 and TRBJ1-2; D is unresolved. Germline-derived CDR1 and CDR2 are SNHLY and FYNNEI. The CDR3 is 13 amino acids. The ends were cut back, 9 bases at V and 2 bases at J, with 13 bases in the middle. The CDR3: CARRKTGNYGYTF. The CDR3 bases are TGTGCCAGACGGAAAACCGGGAACTATGGCTACACCTTC.

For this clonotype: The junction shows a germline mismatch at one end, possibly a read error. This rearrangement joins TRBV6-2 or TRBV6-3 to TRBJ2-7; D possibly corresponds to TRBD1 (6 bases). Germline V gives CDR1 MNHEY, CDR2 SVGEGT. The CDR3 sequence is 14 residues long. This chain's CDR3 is CASKGTRKAYGQYF. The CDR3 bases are TGTGCCAGCAAGGGGACAAGGAAGGCCTACGGGCAGTACTTC.

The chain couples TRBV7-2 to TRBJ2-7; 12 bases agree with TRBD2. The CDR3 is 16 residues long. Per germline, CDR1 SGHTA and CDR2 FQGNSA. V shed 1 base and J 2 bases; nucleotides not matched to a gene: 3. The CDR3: CASSLDPSGGAYEQYF. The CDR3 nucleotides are TGTGCCAGCAGCTTAGATCCTAGCGGGGGGGCCTACGAGCAGTACTTC.

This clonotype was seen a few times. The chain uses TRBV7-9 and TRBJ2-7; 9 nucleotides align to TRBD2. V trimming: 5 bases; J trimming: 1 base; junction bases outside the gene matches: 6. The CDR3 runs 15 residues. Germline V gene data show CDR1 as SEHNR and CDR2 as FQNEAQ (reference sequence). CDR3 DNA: TGTGCCAGCAGCCGCAGCGGGGGGCGATCCTACGAGCAGTACTTC. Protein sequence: CASSRSGGRSYEQYF.

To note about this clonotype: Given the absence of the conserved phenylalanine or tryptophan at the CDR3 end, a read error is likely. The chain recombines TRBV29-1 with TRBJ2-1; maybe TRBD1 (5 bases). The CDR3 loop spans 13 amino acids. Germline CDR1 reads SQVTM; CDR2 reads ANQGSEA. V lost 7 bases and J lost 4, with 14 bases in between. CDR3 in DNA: TGCAGCGCCAATCAGGGATCATACAATGAGCAGTTCTCC. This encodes CSANQGSYNEQFS.

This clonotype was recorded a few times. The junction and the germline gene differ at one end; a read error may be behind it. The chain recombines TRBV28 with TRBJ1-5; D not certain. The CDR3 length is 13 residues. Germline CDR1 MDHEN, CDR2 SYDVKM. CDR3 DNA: TGTGCCAGCAGTTTAACGGTTTCTCAGCCCCAACATTTT. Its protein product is CASSLTVSQPQHF.

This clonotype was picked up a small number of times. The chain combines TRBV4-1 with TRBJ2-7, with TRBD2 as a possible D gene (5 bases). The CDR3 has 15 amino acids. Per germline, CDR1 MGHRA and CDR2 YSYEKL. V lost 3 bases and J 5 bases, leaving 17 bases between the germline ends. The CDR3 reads CASSQRVHSSHEQYF. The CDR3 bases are TGCGCCAGCAGCCAGAGGGTTCACAGTTCCCACGAGCAGTACTTC.

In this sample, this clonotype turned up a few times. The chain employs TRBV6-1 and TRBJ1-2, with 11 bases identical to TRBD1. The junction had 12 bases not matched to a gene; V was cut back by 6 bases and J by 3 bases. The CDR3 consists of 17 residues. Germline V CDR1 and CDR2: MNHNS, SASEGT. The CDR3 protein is CASSRGQGAMWDYGYTF. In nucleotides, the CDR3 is TGTGCCAGCAGCCGTGGACAGGGGGCAATGTGGGACTATGGCTACACCTTC.

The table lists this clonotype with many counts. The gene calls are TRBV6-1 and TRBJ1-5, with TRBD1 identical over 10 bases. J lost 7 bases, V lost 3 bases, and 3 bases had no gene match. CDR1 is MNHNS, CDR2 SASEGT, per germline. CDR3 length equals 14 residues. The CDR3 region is CASSEGQGQQPQHF. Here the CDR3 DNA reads TGTGCCAGCAGTGAGGGACAGGGGCAACAGCCCCAGCATTTT.

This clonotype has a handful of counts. DNA of the CDR3: TGTGCCAGCAGGGAGGAGAACTATGGCTACACCTTC. It codes for CASREENYGYTF. The chain carries TRBV28 and TRBJ1-2; D gene unclear. This CDR3 region has 12 residues. V was shortened by 6 bases and J by 2 bases, with 7 bases between the two germline ends. The germline V gene encodes CDR1 MDHEN and CDR2 SYDVKM.

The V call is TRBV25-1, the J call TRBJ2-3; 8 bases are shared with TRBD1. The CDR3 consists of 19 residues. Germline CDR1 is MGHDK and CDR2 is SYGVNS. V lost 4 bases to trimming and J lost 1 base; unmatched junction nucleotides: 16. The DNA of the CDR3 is TGTGCCAGCAGTGGGTTGGGGACAGGCCTGTGGCAGGGCACAGATACGCAGTATTTT. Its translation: CASSGLGTGLWQGTDTQYF.

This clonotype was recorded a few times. CDR3 loop: CASKYGAGDYGYTF. The CDR3 DNA is TGTGCCAGCAAATATGGGGCGGGGGACTATGGCTACACCTTC. The chain is built from TRBV27 and TRBJ1-2, with D perhaps TRBD1 (5 bases). Looked up from germline, CDR1 is MNHEY and CDR2 is SMNVEV (reference sequence). V lost 7 bases, J lost 3 bases, and 15 bases lay in between. The CDR3 totals 14 residues.

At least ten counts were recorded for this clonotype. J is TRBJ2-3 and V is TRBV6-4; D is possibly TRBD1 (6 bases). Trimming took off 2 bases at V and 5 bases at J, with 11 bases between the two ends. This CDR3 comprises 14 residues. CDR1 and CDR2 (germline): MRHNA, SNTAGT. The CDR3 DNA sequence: TGTGCCAGCAGTGACACACAGGGATTAGATACGCAGTATTTT. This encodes CASSDTQGLDTQYF.

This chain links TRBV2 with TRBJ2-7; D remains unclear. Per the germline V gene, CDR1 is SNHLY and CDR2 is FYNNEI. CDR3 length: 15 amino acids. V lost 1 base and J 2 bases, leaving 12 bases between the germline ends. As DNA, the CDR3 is TGTGCCAGCAGTGAAGGGCAGGTTGATACCTACGAGCAGTACTTC. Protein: CASSEGQVDTYEQYF.

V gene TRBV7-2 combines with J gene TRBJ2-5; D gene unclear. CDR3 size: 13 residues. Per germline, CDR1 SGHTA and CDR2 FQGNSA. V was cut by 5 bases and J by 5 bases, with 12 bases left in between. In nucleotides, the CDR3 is TGTGCCAGCAGCACGCAAAGGATCGAGACCCAGTACTTC. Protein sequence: CASSTQRIETQYF.

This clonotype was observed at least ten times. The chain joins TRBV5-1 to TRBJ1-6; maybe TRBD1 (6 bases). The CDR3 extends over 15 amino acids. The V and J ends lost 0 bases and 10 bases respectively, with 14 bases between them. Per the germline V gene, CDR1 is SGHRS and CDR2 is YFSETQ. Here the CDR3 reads CASSLEAQGPSPLHF. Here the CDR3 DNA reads TGCGCCAGCAGCTTGGAGGCTCAGGGGCCCTCACCCCTCCACTTT.

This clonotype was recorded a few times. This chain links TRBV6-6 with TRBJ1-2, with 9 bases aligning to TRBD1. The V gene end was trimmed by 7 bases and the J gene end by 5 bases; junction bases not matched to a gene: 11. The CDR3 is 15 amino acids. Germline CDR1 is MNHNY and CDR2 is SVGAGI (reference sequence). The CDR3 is CASTPRGTGKYGYTF. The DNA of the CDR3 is TGTGCCAGCACCCCCCGCGGGACAGGGAAATATGGCTACACCTTC.

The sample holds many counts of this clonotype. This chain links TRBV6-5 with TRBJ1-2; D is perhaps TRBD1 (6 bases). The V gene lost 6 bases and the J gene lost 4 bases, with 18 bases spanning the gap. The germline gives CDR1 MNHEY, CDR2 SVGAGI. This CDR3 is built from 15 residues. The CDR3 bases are TGTGCCAGCAGCCGGACCCCACAGGGTTCCTATGGCTACACCTTC. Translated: CASSRTPQGSYGYTF.

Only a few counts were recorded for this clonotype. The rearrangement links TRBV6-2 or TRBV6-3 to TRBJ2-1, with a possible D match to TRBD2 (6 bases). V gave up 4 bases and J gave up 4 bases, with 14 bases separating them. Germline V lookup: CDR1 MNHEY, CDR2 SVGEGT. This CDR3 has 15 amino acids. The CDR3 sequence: CASSLGGNSYNEQFF. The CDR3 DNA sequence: TGTGCCAGCAGTTTGGGCGGGAACTCTTACAATGAGCAGTTCTTC.

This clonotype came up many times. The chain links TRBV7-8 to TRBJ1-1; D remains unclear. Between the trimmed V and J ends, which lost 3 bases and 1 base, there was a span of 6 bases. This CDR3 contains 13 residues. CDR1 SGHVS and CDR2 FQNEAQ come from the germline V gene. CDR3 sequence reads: CASSFASNTEAFF. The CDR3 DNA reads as TGTGCCAGCAGCTTCGCATCGAACACTGAAGCTTTCTTT.

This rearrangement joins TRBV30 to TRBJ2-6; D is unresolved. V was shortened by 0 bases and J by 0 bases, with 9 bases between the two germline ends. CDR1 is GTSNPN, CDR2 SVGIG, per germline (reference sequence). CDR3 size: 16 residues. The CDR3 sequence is CAWSVRPSSGANVLTF. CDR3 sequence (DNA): TGTGCCTGGAGTGTTAGGCCCAGCTCTGGGGCCAACGTCCTGACTTTC.

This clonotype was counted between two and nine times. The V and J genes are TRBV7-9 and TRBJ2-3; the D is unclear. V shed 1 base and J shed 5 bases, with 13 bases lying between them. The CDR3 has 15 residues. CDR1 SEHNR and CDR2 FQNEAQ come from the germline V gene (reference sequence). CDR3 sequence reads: CASSLDGSRLDTQYF. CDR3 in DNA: TGTGCCAGCAGCTTAGACGGTTCCAGGCTAGATACGCAGTATTTT.

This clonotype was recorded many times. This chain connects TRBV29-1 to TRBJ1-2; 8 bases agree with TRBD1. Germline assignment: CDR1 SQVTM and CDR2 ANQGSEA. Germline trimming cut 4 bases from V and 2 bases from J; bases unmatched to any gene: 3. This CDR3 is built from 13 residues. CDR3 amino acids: CSVGTGSNYGYTF. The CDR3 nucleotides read TGCAGCGTTGGGACAGGGTCCAACTATGGCTACACCTTC. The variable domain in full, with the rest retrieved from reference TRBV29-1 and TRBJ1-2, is SAVISQKPSRDICQRGTSLTIQCQVDSQVTMMFWYRQQPGQSLTLIATANQGSEATYESGFVIDKFPISRPNLTFSTLTVSNMSPEDSSIYLCSVGTGSNYGYTFGSGTRLTVV.

The CDR3 sequence is CASSDLLQGATNEKLFF. The CDR3 nucleotides read TGTGCCAGCAGTGATCTCCTTCAGGGTGCAACTAATGAAAAACTGTTTTTT. The chain couples TRBV2 to TRBJ1-4, with D possibly matching TRBD1 (5 bases). Trimming removed 3 bases at V and 0 bases at J, with 14 bases between. CDR1 is SNHLY and CDR2 is FYNNEI in the germline V gene. This CDR3 has 17 residues.

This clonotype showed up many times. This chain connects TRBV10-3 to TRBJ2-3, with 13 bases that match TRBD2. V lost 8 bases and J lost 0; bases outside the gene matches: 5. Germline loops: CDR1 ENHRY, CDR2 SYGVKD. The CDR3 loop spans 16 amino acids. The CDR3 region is CAIGGTSGTSTDTQYF. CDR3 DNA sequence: TGTGCCATCGGGGGGACTAGCGGGACTAGCACAGATACGCAGTATTTT.

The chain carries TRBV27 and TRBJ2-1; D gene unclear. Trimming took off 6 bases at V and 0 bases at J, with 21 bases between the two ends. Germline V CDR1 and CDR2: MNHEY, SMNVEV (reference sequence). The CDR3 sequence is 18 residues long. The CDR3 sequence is CASRSAPNPLSSYNEQFF. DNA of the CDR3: TGTGCCAGCAGATCAGCCCCCAACCCCCTTTCCTCCTACAATGAGCAGTTCTTC.

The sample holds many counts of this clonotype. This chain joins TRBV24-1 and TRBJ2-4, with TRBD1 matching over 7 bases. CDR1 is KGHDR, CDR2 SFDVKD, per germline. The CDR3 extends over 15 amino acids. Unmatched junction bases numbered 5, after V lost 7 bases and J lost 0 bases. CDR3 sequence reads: CATRRQGRAKNIQYF. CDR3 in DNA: TGTGCCACCAGACGACAGGGTAGAGCCAAAAACATTCAGTACTTC.

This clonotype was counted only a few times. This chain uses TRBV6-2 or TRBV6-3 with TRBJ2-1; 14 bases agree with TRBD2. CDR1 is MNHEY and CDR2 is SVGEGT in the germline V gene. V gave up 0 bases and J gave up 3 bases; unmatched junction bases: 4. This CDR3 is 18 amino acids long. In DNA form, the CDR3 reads TGTGCCAGCAGTTACTCGACTAGCGGGGGGGCCGGCTACAATGAGCAGTTCTTC. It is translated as CASSYSTSGGAGYNEQFF.

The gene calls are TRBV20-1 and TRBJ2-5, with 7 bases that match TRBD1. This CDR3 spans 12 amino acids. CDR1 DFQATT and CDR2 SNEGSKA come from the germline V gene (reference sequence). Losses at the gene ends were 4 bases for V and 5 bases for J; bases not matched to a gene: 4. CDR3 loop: CSAKGGKETQYF. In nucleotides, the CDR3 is TGCAGTGCTAAAGGGGGCAAGGAGACCCAGTACTTC.

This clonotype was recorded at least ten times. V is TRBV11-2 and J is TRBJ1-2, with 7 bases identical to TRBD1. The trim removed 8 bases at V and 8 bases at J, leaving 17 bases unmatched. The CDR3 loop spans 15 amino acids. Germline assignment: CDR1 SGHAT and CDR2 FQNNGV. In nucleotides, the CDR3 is TGTGCCAGCCAACACGGGAACAGGGGTTTGAGCGGCTACACCTTC. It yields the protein CASQHGNRGLSGYTF. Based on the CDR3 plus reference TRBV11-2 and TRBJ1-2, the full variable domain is EAGVAQSPRYKIIEKRQSVAFWCNPISGHATLYWYQQILGQGPKLLIQFQNNGVVDDSQLPKDRFSAERLKGVDSTLKIQPAKLEDSAVYLCASQHGNRGLSGYTFGSGTRLTVV.